A single sample is the source of the 26 T cell receptor beta chains below, sequenced in a study of cytomegalovirus exposure and HLA in healthy donors. Primers for the PCR totalled 60 Vbeta and 13 Jbeta. Sequencing used immunoSEQ multiplex PCR; TCRdb keeps in-frame clones, though not all of them. Among some 61,000 clones, roughly four fifths were seen once, and the ten largest hold 6.5% to 8%. Specimen: PBMCs. These receptors all stem from a human donor in good health.

The genes are TRBV29-1 and TRBJ1-2, with 12 bases identical to TRBD1. J lost 7 bases, V lost 8 bases, and 5 bases had no gene match. The germline CDR1 and CDR2 sequences are SQVTM and ANQGSEA. CDR3 size: 12 residues. Here the CDR3 reads CSLGQGAAGYTF. CDR3 DNA: TGCAGCCTGGGACAGGGGGCTGCTGGCTACACCTTC.

This chain connects TRBV10-1 to TRBJ2-7; a weak D match, TRBD1 (5 bases). There are 14 residues in the CDR3. The germline V gene has CDR1 WNHNN and CDR2 SYGVQD (reference sequence). Trimming removed 5 bases at V and 3 bases at J, with 14 bases between. This chain's CDR3 is CASSRSGSGYEQYF. The CDR3 DNA reads as TGCGCCAGCAGTAGGTCAGGGTCGGGCTACGAGCAGTACTTC.

The chain has TRBV7-9 and TRBJ1-1; TRBD1 might be the D (5 bases). Germline values: CDR1 SEHNR, CDR2 FQNEAQ (reference sequence). V lost 5 bases and J 3 bases, leaving 16 bases between the germline ends. This CDR3 comprises 15 residues. In DNA form, the CDR3 reads TGTGCCAGCAGCCTGACAGCGGGGGACCACACTGAAGCTTTCTTT. Translating gives CASSLTAGDHTEAFF.

The rearrangement links TRBV5-5 to TRBJ1-2; 10 nucleotides agree with TRBD1. The CDR3 spans 13 residues. With V trimmed by 5 bases and J by 8 bases, 6 bases remained unmatched. The germline CDR1 and CDR2 sequences are SGHKS and YYEKEE (reference sequence). The CDR3: CASSSPGQGGYTF. CDR3 in DNA: TGTGCCAGCAGTTCGCCGGGACAGGGGGGCTACACCTTC.

The gene calls are TRBV6-4 and TRBJ2-2; 14 bases match TRBD2. CDR3 length: 16 residues. Germline V gene sequence: CDR1 MRHNA, CDR2 SNTAGT. The junction had 8 bases not matched to a gene; V was cut back by 6 bases and J by 8 bases. The chain's CDR3 is CASSFGLAGGVGELFF. Here the CDR3 DNA reads TGTGCCAGCAGCTTCGGACTAGCGGGGGGCGTAGGGGAGCTGTTTTTT.

The chain joins TRBV28 to TRBJ2-7, with TRBD2 as a possible D gene (5 bases). The CDR3 has 13 amino acids. V gave up 7 bases and J gave up 2 bases, with 12 bases separating them. The germline CDR1 and CDR2 sequences are MDHEN and SYDVKM. CDR3 sequence (DNA): TGTGCCAGCACCCCTGGACTGACCTACGAGCAGTACTTC. As protein: CASTPGLTYEQYF. Looking up the rest from reference TRBV28 and TRBJ2-7 gives the full variable domain: DVKVTQSSRYLVKRTGEKVFLECVQDMDHENMFWYRQDPGLGLRLIYFSYDVKMKEKGDIPEGYSVSREKKERFSLILESASTNQTSMYLCASTPGLTYEQYFGPGTRLTVT.

This chain links TRBV27 with TRBJ1-1, with 7 bases lining up with TRBD1. Losses at the gene ends were 5 bases for V and 8 bases for J; bases not matched to a gene: 5. The germline CDR1 and CDR2 sequences are MNHEY and SMNVEV (reference sequence). The CDR3 runs 12 residues. In nucleotides, the CDR3 is TGTGCCAGCAGTCCTGGGACAGCAGAAGCTTTCTTT. The encoded protein is CASSPGTAEAFF.

This clone was counted only a few times. DNA of the CDR3: TGTGCCAGCAGCCCAGACAGGACTTCTAACAATGAGCAGTTCTTC. The encoded protein is CASSPDRTSNNEQFF. The genes are TRBV7-6 and TRBJ2-1; tentative D call: TRBD1 (6 bases). Germline V gene sequence: CDR1 SGHVS, CDR2 FNYEAQ. The germline V and J ends were trimmed by 5 bases and 5 bases, with 16 bases remaining between them. The CDR3 contains 15 residues. The whole variable domain, filled in from reference TRBV7-6 and TRBJ2-1, reads GAGVSQSPRYKVTKRGQDVALRCDPISGHVSLYWYRQALGQGPEFLTYFNYEAQQDKSGLPNDRFSAERPEGSISTLTIQRTEQRDSAMYRCASSPDRTSNNEQFFGPGTRLTVL.

The chain joins TRBV7-8 to TRBJ1-3, with TRBD1 as a possible D gene (5 bases). Trimming shortened V by 2 bases and J by 0 bases, and 14 bases separated the two germline ends. The CDR3 is 17 residues long. The germline CDR1 and CDR2 sequences are SGHVS and FQNEAQ. Written as DNA, the CDR3 is TGTGCCAGCAGCTTATACGGGAGACAGCTCTCTGGAAACACCATATATTTT. Protein product: CASSLYGRQLSGNTIYF. The full variable domain, with the rest looked up from reference TRBV7-8 and TRBJ1-3, is GAGVSQSPRYKVAKRGQDVALRCDPISGHVSLFWYQQALGQGPEFLTYFQNEAQLDKSGLPSDRFFAERPEGSVSTLKIQRTQQEDSAVYLCASSLYGRQLSGNTIYFGEGSWLTVV.

J is TRBJ1-3 and V is TRBV7-2; TRBD1 matches at 7 bases. This CDR3 contains 14 residues. V dropped 4 bases and J dropped 4; count of bases not matched to a gene: 4. Germline CDR1 SGHTA, CDR2 FQGNSA. This CDR3 reads CASSSTGAGNTIYF. CDR3 nucleotide sequence: TGTGCCAGCAGCTCTACAGGGGCCGGAAACACCATATATTTT.

The chain carries TRBV5-1 and TRBJ2-7; TRBD1 aligns across 10 bases. Trimming cost V 2 bases and J 4 bases; bases outside gene matches: 3. The CDR3 loop spans 14 amino acids. CDR1 and CDR2 from the germline V gene are SGHRS and YFSETQ. CDR3 in amino acids: CASSLPGQGYEQYF. The CDR3, as DNA: TGCGCCAGCAGCTTACCGGGACAGGGGTACGAGCAGTACTTC.

In nucleotides, the CDR3 is TGTGCCACAGGTCGGGACTTTGGCTACGAGCAGTACTTC. This gives the protein CATGRDFGYEQYF. This chain links TRBV6-6 with TRBJ2-7; D is possibly TRBD2 (6 bases). CDR3 length: 13 amino acids. Per the germline V gene, CDR1 is MNHNY and CDR2 is SVGAGI (reference sequence). Trimming removed 10 bases at V and 3 bases at J, with 16 bases between.

This clone was detected once. The CDR3 DNA reads as TGTGCCAGCTCACCAGGGCTAGCGGGGTTAGATACGCAGTATTTT. It translates to CASSPGLAGLDTQYF. This chain links TRBV18 with TRBJ2-3, with 9 bases lining up with TRBD2. The V and J ends lost 2 bases and 5 bases, in that order; junction bases with no gene match: 5. CDR1 and CDR2 (germline): KGHSH, LQKENI. The CDR3 loop spans 15 amino acids.

The chain uses TRBV2 and TRBJ1-1; TRBD1 is a possible D gene (6 bases). CDR1 and CDR2 (germline): SNHLY, FYNNEI. V gave up 6 bases and J gave up 2 bases, with 16 bases separating them. The length of the CDR3 is 15 residues. CDR3 in DNA: TGTGCCAGCAGGCTTAGGGACATTTCTAACACTGAAGCTTTCTTT. This sequence encodes CASRLRDISNTEAFF.

This sequence joins TRBV5-1 and TRBJ2-7; maybe TRBD1 (5 bases). There are 12 residues in the CDR3. In germline, CDR1 is SGHRS, CDR2 YFSETQ. Trimming left V 3 bases short and J 4 bases short, with 8 bases between. In DNA form, the CDR3 reads TGCGCCAGCAGCTACGACAGTTACGAGCAGTACTTC. Its translation is CASSYDSYEQYF.

Only a few counts were recorded for this clone. J is TRBJ1-5 and V is TRBV5-6, with 8 nucleotides matching TRBD1. With V trimmed by 4 bases and J by 7 bases, 7 bases remained unmatched. The CDR3 is 14 amino acids. Germline CDR1 reads SGHDT; CDR2 reads YYEEEE. The CDR3 nucleotides read TGTGCCAGCAGCCCCGGACAGGGTGTACAGCCCCAGCATTTT. Translating it yields CASSPGQGVQPQHF.

The chain recombines TRBV7-9 with TRBJ2-1; D might be TRBD1 (5 bases). Germline-derived CDR1 and CDR2 are SEHNR and FQNEAQ (reference sequence). Trimming shortened V by 4 bases and J by 0 bases, and 16 bases separated the two germline ends. CDR3 length: 17 amino acids. The CDR3, as DNA: TGTGCCAGCAGCTACCGTTGGGGCAAAAGCTCCTACAATGAGCAGTTCTTC. This sequence encodes CASSYRWGKSSYNEQFF.

For the CDR3, the DNA is TGCGCCAGCAGCTTAGGGGGGGCCGGTCAGCCCCAGCATTTT. This translates into CASSLGGAGQPQHF. The V gene is TRBV5-1, the J gene TRBJ1-5; D perhaps matches TRBD1 (6 bases). The CDR3 is 14 amino acids. V was trimmed by 2 bases and J by 6 bases, leaving 12 bases between them. CDR1 is SGHRS, CDR2 YFSETQ, per germline.

The rearrangement joins TRBV7-2 to TRBJ1-1, with D perhaps TRBD1 (6 bases). The V gene's germline CDR1 is SGHTA and CDR2 FQGNSA. The CDR3 consists of 13 residues. The germline V and J ends were trimmed by 4 bases and 8 bases, with 14 bases remaining between them. Here the CDR3 reads CASSSRGAAEAFF. The CDR3, as DNA: TGTGCCAGCAGCTCTCGGGGGGCCGCAGAAGCTTTCTTT.

The J gene is TRBJ2-5, the V gene TRBV5-1, with D maybe TRBD2 (6 bases). This CDR3 is 19 amino acids long. Trimming pared 4 bases from V and 0 bases from J, leaving 25 bases between. The germline V gene encodes CDR1 SGHRS and CDR2 YFSETQ. CDR3 DNA: TGCGCCAGCAGCATTCAAACCAAGACTAGGGCTAGCCACCAAGAGACCCAGTACTTC. It yields the protein CASSIQTKTRASHQETQYF.

V usage is TRBV12-5 and J usage is TRBJ2-7; TRBD1 matches 7 bases. CDR1 LGHNT and CDR2 FRNRAP come from the germline V gene. The trim removed 2 bases at V and 1 base at J, leaving 5 bases unmatched. The CDR3 runs to 15 residues. The CDR3 region has the DNA TGTGCTAGTGGTTTGCCTTCACAGGGGTCCTACGAGCAGTACTTC. This codes for CASGLPSQGSYEQYF.

The chain recombines TRBV6-5 with TRBJ1-5; 9 bases line up with TRBD1. V was clipped by 6 bases and J by 0 bases; unmatched bases: 3. This CDR3 is 15 amino acids long. Germline V gives CDR1 MNHEY, CDR2 SVGAGI. Here the CDR3 reads CASRDRGFSNQPQHF. The CDR3 nucleotides are TGTGCCAGCAGGGACAGGGGATTTAGCAATCAGCCCCAGCATTTT.

The chain combines TRBV25-1 with TRBJ1-1; 9 bases fit TRBD1. With V trimmed by 6 bases and J by 3 bases, 8 bases remained unmatched. There are 15 residues in the CDR3. Germline CDR1 MGHDK, CDR2 SYGVNS. The CDR3 DNA is TGTGCCAGCAGGGGCAGGACAGGGGTTCACACTGAAGCTTTCTTT. Its protein product is CASRGRTGVHTEAFF.

In this sample, this clone turned up a few times. V and J are TRBV5-4 and TRBJ2-1, with TRBD2 as a possible D gene (6 bases). Germline assignment: CDR1 SGHNT and CDR2 YYREEE (reference sequence). Deletions cut 1 base from V and 5 bases from J, with 10 bases between. The CDR3 consists of 14 residues. The CDR3 here is CASSLIAVNNEQFF. CDR3 bases: TGTGCCAGCAGCTTGATAGCGGTGAACAATGAGCAGTTCTTC.

This clone was seen a single time. In the same sample, other DNA sequences code for this CDR3. The V gene is TRBV4-1, the J gene TRBJ2-3; 10 nucleotides align to TRBD1. CDR1 is MGHRA, CDR2 YSYEKL, per germline. Losses at the gene ends were 1 base for V and 9 bases for J; bases not matched to a gene: 13. The CDR3 spans 17 residues. CDR3 coding DNA: TGCGCCAGCAGCCAAGTCCACCGACAGGGGGCAGGGCTGACGCAGTATTTT. As protein: CASSQVHRQGAGLTQYF.

The chain recombines TRBV21-1 with TRBJ2-1; the table calls TRBD2, which could not be checked here. TRBV21-1 is noted as a pseudogene. The CDR3 has 14 residues. The CDR3 sequence is CASRTSGRHNEQFF. The DNA of the CDR3 is TGTGCCAGCAGGACTAGCGGGCGGCACAATGAGCAGTTCTTC.